The clone carrying this T cell receptor (beta chain) was seen a handful of times. The antigen is undetermined. The data were obtained in a study of CD8 T cells in ankylosing spondylitis. Points from the study as a whole: Reportedly, disease-linked clones are significantly enriched in ankylosing spondylitis patients' matched synovial fluid. Ankylosing spondylitis blood appeared to carry a characteristic TCR beta motif of under ten highly homologous variants.

The CDR3 runs 13 residues. The V and J ends lost 5 bases and 3 bases respectively, with 8 bases between them. Germline V gives CDR1 MNHEY, CDR2 SVGEGT. By quantitative 5'-RACE with molecular barcodes, the TCR beta libraries were made. TCRdb redid the calling of the 5' RACE reads with MiXCR, one entry per CDR3 protein. The data hold about 510,000 distinct CDR3 sequences, with 5.3% observed a single time. This TCR was recovered from a male donor with ankylosing spondylitis. Input material: blood, either unsorted or a sorted T cell fraction (not recorded which). The chain combines TRBV6-2 or TRBV6-3 with TRBJ2-1; no reliable D call. The CDR3 reads CASSHGLYNEQFF. CDR3 bases: TGTGCCAGCAGTCACGGGCTCTACAATGAGCAGTTCTTC.